This T cell receptor (beta chain) was captured in a study of regulatory T cells in long-lasting Graves disease. Overall study context: Newly diagnosed Graves' patients had taken antithyroid drugs under 3 months.

The CDR3 extends over 14 amino acids. Germline V lookup: CDR1 SGHAT, CDR2 FQNNGV. V was pared by 6 bases and J by 7 bases, with 5 bases of the junction left unmatched. Time point reported: newly diagnosed GD, antithyroid drugs for less than 3 months. RNA isolated from PBMCs was used to make the TCR library. Patients came through an endocrinology department, and that department was in Xi'an, China. Arm-PCR of CDR3 regions and iRepertoire HTBI primers were used to build TCR beta libraries. TCRdb passed the multiplex PCR reads through MiXCR, listing each CDR3 protein once. In the table there are 350,000 to 400,000 distinct CDR3 sequences, around 15% of which are singletons. The study, taken as a whole, reports: Possibly, too few samples lowered accuracy.

Details on this clonotype: The antigen remains undetermined.

This receptor was taken from a female donor with Graves disease. This sample comprised peripheral blood mononuclear cells (PBMCs), obtained at new diagnosis, from a patient treated with antithyroid drugs. This chain uses TRBV11-2 with TRBJ2-3; the match to TRBD2 covers 12 bases. The CDR3 DNA follows: TGTGCCAGCAGGCGACTAGCGGGGGTTTATACGCAGTATTTT. Translating gives CASRRLAGVYTQYF.